This T cell receptor (beta chain) was recovered during a study of Tregs in tolerant kidney transplant recipients. Whole-study results and caveats: This study did not directly address biological reproducibility.

This CDR3 comprises 18 residues. Between the trimmed V and J ends, which lost 9 bases and 0 bases, there was a span of 24 bases. TCRdb keeps only in-frame clones here, not all; method: immunoSEQ multiplex PCR. The repertoire holds about 240,000 clones, with roughly 84% as singletons. With regard to this clone: Its antigen is still unknown.

V is TRBV23-1 and J is TRBJ1-5; D is uncertain. TRBV23-1 is reported as an ORF; its role is uncertain. The receptor comes from a human donor in good health. Sequenced: CD4+ T cells from blood. In nucleotides, the CDR3 is TGCGCCAGTTCAACGACATCCCAAACGACCTATAGCAATCAGCCCCAGCATTTT. It specifies CASSTTSQTTYSNQPQHF.